The entry below gives a single T cell receptor beta chain sequence along with its context. Its target is not known. Combining a sample-barcoded 5' primer with a J-beta primer mix, a second PCR ran for about 7 to 11 cycles. TCRdb itself ran the 5' RACE reads through MiXCR, one entry per CDR3 protein. The table has approximately 800,000 distinct CDR3 sequences, around half seen once. Every donor provided 7.5 to 10 milliliters of peripheral blood. Total RNA, at least 6 micrograms per sample, was extracted from PBMCs. These data come from a study of blood T cells in healthy people across ages. Per germline, CDR1 DFQATT and CDR2 SNEGSKA (reference sequence). CDR3 length: 15 residues. V was clipped by 0 bases and J by 1 base, with 12 bases between them. Study-wide results and limits: Long-lived donors exceeded aged donors in naive CD4+ cells and diversity. Among T cells, TCR beta diversity per million cells dropped roughly linearly as age rose.

Sequenced input: blood. This rearrangement joins TRBV20-1 to TRBJ1-1; D unclear. This receptor was identified in a man older than 75 in good health. The CDR3 loop reads CSARDSGRPNTEAFF. The CDR3 DNA follows: TGCAGTGCTAGAGATTCGGGCAGGCCGAACACTGAAGCTTTCTTT.